This TCR beta chain was captured in a study of cytomegalovirus exposure and HLA in healthy donors. This CDR3 is 14 amino acids long. Amplification used 60 Vbeta primers and 13 Jbeta primers. Generated by immunoSEQ multiplex PCR, the TCRdb table keeps only in-frame clones and is missing some. The top ten hold around 0.27% of the sample, which has 150,000 to 200,000 clones, 84% seen once. V gene TRBV21-1 combines with J gene TRBJ2-7; the table assigns TRBD2, which was not confirmed against the DNA. TRBV21-1 is designated a pseudogene. Sequencing input: PBMCs. This clonotype was obtained from a boy aged 5-17 years in good health and CMV-seronegative. The CDR3 region is CASSRTSGRDEQYF. The CDR3 DNA sequence: TGTGCCAGCAGTCGGACTAGCGGGAGGGACGAGCAGTACTTC.